This record covers a single T cell receptor (beta chain). This entry comes from a study of T cell clones after liver transplantation. In the study overall: Apart from a few HCV-positive recipients, transplants were for non-autoimmune, non-viral reasons. Until 12-24 months post-transplant, subjects got standard immunosuppression and no induction.

From germline, CDR1 is SGHRS and CDR2 YFSETQ. The CDR3 is 15 residues long. Trimming took 1 base from V and 5 from J, leaving 14 bases between them. Assay used: immunoSEQ multiplex PCR; TCRdb lists only in-frame clones, some missing. The profile shows just under 60,000 clones, less than 85% of them singletons. The sequence derives from a human patient who received a liver transplant. Some T cells may arise from the graft donor. The rearrangement joins TRBV5-1 to TRBJ2-3; D not resolved. The input for sequencing was CD4+ T cells from blood, taken at the approximately 16-month timepoint. The CDR3 reads CASSLSGPPRDTQYF. The CDR3 DNA is TGCGCCAGCAGCTTGTCTGGGCCCCCCCGAGATACGCAGTATTTT. The full variable domain, with the rest looked up from reference TRBV5-1 and TRBJ2-3, is KAGVTQTPRYLIKTRGQQVTLSCSPISGHRSVSWYQQTPGQGLQFLFEYFSETQRNKGNFPGRFSGRQFSNSRSEMNVSTLELGDSALYLCASSLSGPPRDTQYFGPGTRLTVL.